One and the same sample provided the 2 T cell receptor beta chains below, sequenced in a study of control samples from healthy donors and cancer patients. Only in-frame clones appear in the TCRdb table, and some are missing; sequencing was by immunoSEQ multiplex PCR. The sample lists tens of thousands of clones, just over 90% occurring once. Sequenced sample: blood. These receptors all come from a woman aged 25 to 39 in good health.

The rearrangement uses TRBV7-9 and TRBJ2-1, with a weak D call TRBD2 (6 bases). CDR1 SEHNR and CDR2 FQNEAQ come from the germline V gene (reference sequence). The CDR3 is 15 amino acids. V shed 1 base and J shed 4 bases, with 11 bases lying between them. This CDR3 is CASSLGSSAYNEQFF. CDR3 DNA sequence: TGTGCCAGCAGCTTAGGGTCTAGCGCGTACAATGAGCAGTTCTTC.

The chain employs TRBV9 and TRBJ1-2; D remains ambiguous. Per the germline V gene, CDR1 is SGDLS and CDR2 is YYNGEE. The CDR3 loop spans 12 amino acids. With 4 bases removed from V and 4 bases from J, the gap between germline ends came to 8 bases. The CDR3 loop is CASSPRGYGYTF. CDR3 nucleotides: TGTGCCAGCAGCCCCCGAGGCTATGGCTACACCTTC.